One and the same sample provided the 16 T cell receptor beta chains below, sequenced in a study of blood T cell repertoires in COVID-19. Only in-frame clones appear in the TCRdb table, and some are missing; sequencing was by immunoSEQ multiplex PCR. The table lists 250,000 or so clones, 80% to 85% of them singletons, with 4.2% in the top ten. The sequenced material came from peripheral blood. The receptors derive from a man aged 55 to 70 with acute or convalescent COVID-19.

The chain combines TRBV19 with TRBJ1-5; no firm D call. Germline-derived CDR1 and CDR2 are LNHDA and SQIVND (reference sequence). This CDR3 is built from 15 residues. V was cut by 2 bases and J by 2 bases, with 10 bases left in between. The CDR3 is CASSISGVGNQPQHF. Here the CDR3 DNA reads TGTGCCAGTAGTATATCCGGGGTTGGCAATCAGCCCCAGCATTTT.

This clone was picked up a small number of times. The chain uses TRBV2 and TRBJ2-2; weak D call: TRBD2 (5 bases). Trimming left V 4 bases short and J 5 bases short, with 8 bases between. This CDR3 has 13 amino acids. CDR1 and CDR2 from the germline V gene are SNHLY and FYNNEI. For the CDR3, the DNA is TGTGCCAGCAGTGGGGAGAGAACCGGGGAGCTGTTTTTT. Translation: CASSGERTGELFF.

The chain employs TRBV7-3 and TRBJ2-3; no clear D. Germline-derived CDR1 and CDR2 are SGHTA and FQGTGA. V was shortened by 4 bases and J by 5 bases, with 10 bases between the two germline ends. The CDR3 sequence is 13 residues long. This chain's CDR3 is CASSSPPRDTQYF. CDR3 DNA sequence: TGTGCCAGCAGCTCCCCCCCCCGAGATACGCAGTATTTT.

Here the CDR3 DNA reads TGCGCCAGCAGACGTGACAGGGACCATGGGGGGAACACTGAAGCTTTCTTT. It specifies CASRRDRDHGGNTEAFF. The chain uses TRBV5-1 and TRBJ1-1, with 7 bases that match TRBD1. Losses at the gene ends were 5 bases for V and 1 base for J; bases not matched to a gene: 14. Looked up from germline, CDR1 is SGHRS and CDR2 is YFSETQ. The CDR3 runs to 17 residues.

The V and J genes are TRBV7-3 and TRBJ2-5, with 8 bases aligning to TRBD2. The V and J ends lost 5 bases and 5 bases, in that order; junction bases with no gene match: 13. CDR1 is SGHTA and CDR2 is FQGTGA in the germline V gene. The CDR3 has 16 residues. DNA of the CDR3: TGTGCCAGCAGCCCGTCAGCCGCGGGGGGATGGGAGACCCAGTACTTC. Translating it yields CASSPSAAGGWETQYF.

This clone was observed a few times. The chain combines TRBV6-1 with TRBJ1-1; D is unresolved. Between the trimmed V and J ends, which lost 2 bases and 8 bases, there was a span of 6 bases. This CDR3 is 11 amino acids long. Germline values: CDR1 MNHNS, CDR2 SASEGT. The CDR3 bases are TGTGCCAGCAGTGAACCCAGGGAAGCTTTCTTT. It encodes CASSEPREAFF.

The chain combines TRBV3-1 (or the pseudogene TRBV3-2) with TRBJ2-5; TRBD2 aligns across 8 bases. The J segment lost 4 bases and the V segment lost 4 bases, leaving 11 bases of the junction unmatched. CDR3 length: 16 residues. Looked up from germline, CDR1 is LGHDT and CDR2 is YNNKEL (reference sequence). In nucleotides, the CDR3 is TGTGCCAGCAGCCCCCCAGACGCGGGGGGTGGAGAGACCCAGTACTTC. This codes for CASSPPDAGGGETQYF.

The chain recombines TRBV7-3 with TRBJ2-1; the match to TRBD2 covers 11 bases. Germline assignment: CDR1 SGHTA and CDR2 FQGTGA. CDR3 size: 17 residues. The V gene end was trimmed by 4 bases and the J gene end by 6 bases; junction bases not matched to a gene: 11. The CDR3, as DNA: TGTGCCAGCAGCTACACTAGCGGGAGCCCCTTCTCCAATGAGCAGTTCTTC. It codes for CASSYTSGSPFSNEQFF.

The chain has TRBV5-1 and TRBJ2-1; no clear D. Between the trimmed V and J ends, which lost 4 bases and 4 bases, there was a span of 9 bases. Germline V gene lookup returns CDR1 SGHRS and CDR2 YFSETQ. This CDR3 is 13 amino acids long. The chain's CDR3 is CASSTARYNEQFF. CDR3 nucleotide sequence: TGCGCCAGCAGCACCGCTAGGTACAATGAGCAGTTCTTC.

The J gene is TRBJ2-7, the V gene TRBV11-2; the D gene is possibly TRBD2 (5 bases). Germline CDR1 SGHAT, CDR2 FQNNGV. This CDR3 has 15 residues. V was clipped by 1 base and J by 7 bases, with 17 bases between them. The CDR3, as DNA: TGTGCCAGCAGCTTAGTACCCAGCGCCGGGGAGGAGCAGTACTTC. Encoded protein: CASSLVPSAGEEQYF. Full variable domain (rest looked up from reference TRBV11-2 and TRBJ2-7): EAGVAQSPRYKIIEKRQSVAFWCNPISGHATLYWYQQILGQGPKLLIQFQNNGVVDDSQLPKDRFSAERLKGVDSTLKIQPAKLEDSAVYLCASSLVPSAGEEQYFGPGTRLTVT.

The rearrangement uses TRBV2 and TRBJ1-5; a possible D gene is TRBD1 (6 bases). Looked up from germline, CDR1 is SNHLY and CDR2 is FYNNEI. V was pared by 7 bases and J by 10 bases, with 14 bases between. CDR3 length: 12 residues. The CDR3 coding sequence is TGTGCCAGCAATATGGAACAGGGACCCCAGCATTTT. This sequence encodes CASNMEQGPQHF.

This chain links TRBV28 with TRBJ1-4, with 10 nucleotides matching TRBD1. Germline V gives CDR1 MDHEN, CDR2 SYDVKM. The CDR3 extends over 18 amino acids. The trim removed 5 bases at V and 8 bases at J, leaving 17 bases unmatched. The CDR3: CASSPPGTGAPGGEKLFF. The CDR3 region has the DNA TGTGCCAGCAGTCCTCCCGGGACAGGGGCCCCCGGGGGCGAAAAACTGTTTTTT.

This clone is a singleton in its sample. The rearrangement links TRBV5-4 to TRBJ2-1; the match to TRBD2 covers 7 bases. From germline, CDR1 is SGHNT and CDR2 YYREEE (reference sequence). This CDR3 contains 15 residues. V was pared by 2 bases and J by 3 bases, with 5 bases of the junction left unmatched. As DNA, the CDR3 is TGTGCCAGCAGCTTTGATGGCGGGAGCTACAATGAGCAGTTCTTC. It encodes CASSFDGGSYNEQFF.

The CDR3 loop is CASSYWAGSNEQYF. CDR3 DNA sequence: TGTGCCAGCAGTTACTGGGCGGGATCCAACGAGCAGTACTTC. The rearrangement joins TRBV6-2 or TRBV6-3 to TRBJ2-7; perhaps TRBD2 as D (6 bases). The CDR3 is 14 residues long. V lost 1 base to trimming and J lost 5 bases, with 12 bases between them. Germline CDR1 reads MNHEY; CDR2 reads SVGEGT.

This clone was recorded a few times. The CDR3 loop reads CASSPQQDEKLFF. DNA of the CDR3: TGTGCCAGCTCACCACAACAGGATGAAAAACTGTTTTTT. The rearrangement uses TRBV18 and TRBJ1-4; D may be TRBD1 (5 bases). The CDR3 runs to 13 residues. The V and J ends lost 1 base and 6 bases respectively, with 6 bases between them. Germline loops: CDR1 KGHSH, CDR2 LQKENI.

The gene calls are TRBV2 and TRBJ2-1; TRBD1 agrees at 7 bases. Trimming took 4 bases from V and 2 from J; bases not matched to a gene: 2. The CDR3 runs 14 residues. From germline, CDR1 is SNHLY and CDR2 FYNNEI. The chain's CDR3 is CASSVGGAYNEQFF. CDR3 bases: TGTGCCAGCAGTGTAGGGGGCGCCTACAATGAGCAGTTCTTC. Full variable domain (remainder filled in from reference TRBV2 and TRBJ2-1): EPEVTQTPSHQVTQMGQEVILRCVPISNHLYFYWYRQILGQKVEFLVSFYNNEISEKSEIFDDQFSVERPDGSNFTLKIRSTKLEDSAMYFCASSVGGAYNEQFFGPGTRLTVL.